A selection of T cell receptor beta chains follows, all from one sample in a study of early T cells in non-severe SARS-CoV-2 infection. TCRdb reprocessed the 5' RACE reads via MiXCR and lists one record per CDR3 protein. The table shows tens of thousands of distinct CDR3 sequences, with less than 15% occurring only once. The sequenced sample consisted of whole blood. These receptors were collected from an adult who was a healthcare worker with PCR-confirmed SARS-CoV-2 infection or an uninfected control (not recorded which). CDR3s include the opening cysteine and the closing phenylalanine or tryptophan. The order of the fields is V gene, J gene, D gene, clone size, CDR3 DNA, CDR3 protein. D genes are given only for firm matches. Clone size is given for some rows only: seen once, a few or many times, or a class if the clone is expanded.

>TRBV20-1|TRBJ2-5|TRBD1|few
TGCAGTGCTAGAGCCCTCGGCGGGGGACAGGGGTTCGAGACCCAGTACTTC
CSARALGGGQGFETQYF
>TRBV20-1|TRBJ1-1|NA|many
TGCAGTGCCGTACCCGGGGCGGGTTCCACTGAAGCTTTCTTT
CSAVPGAGSTEAFF
>TRBV6-2/TRBV6-3|TRBJ1-2|NA|NA
TGTGCCAGCAGTTACCCCCGTTATGGCTACACCTTC
CASSYPRYGYTF
>TRBV5-8|TRBJ1-5|TRBD1|few
TGTGCCAGCAGCTTCAGGGGGCTTAGCAATCAGCCCCAGCATTTT
CASSFRGLSNQPQHF
>TRBV20-1|TRBJ1-2|NA|NA
TGCAGTCCCCGGGACGGGACAAACTATGGCTACACCTTC
CSPRDGTNYGYTF
>TRBV29-1|TRBJ2-1|TRBD1|few
TGCAGCGTTGCGACAGGGGACTACAATGAGCAGTTCTTC
CSVATGDYNEQFF
>TRBV29-1|TRBJ2-5|NA|many
TGCAGCGTTTACGACGAGACCCAGTACTTC
CSVYDETQYF
>TRBV6-2/TRBV6-3|TRBJ2-7|TRBD2|NA
TGTGCCACCGCGACTAGCGGGAAGAGGGAGCAGTACTTC
CATATSGKREQYF
>TRBV29-1|TRBJ1-2|NA|many
TGCAGCGTCCTTATATGGGGGGCGGATGGCTACACCTTC
CSVLIWGADGYTF
>TRBV20-1|TRBJ2-1|TRBD2|few
TGCAGTGCTAGATCGTCCCTAGCGGCATATCACAATGAGCAGTTCTTC
CSARSSLAAYHNEQFF
>TRBV27|TRBJ2-2|TRBD1|NA
TGTGCCACCCGACAGGGTTCGAACACCGGGGAGCTGTTTTTT
CATRQGSNTGELFF
>TRBV29-1|TRBJ2-1|NA|NA
TGCAGCGTTAATATGGTGGGTAATGAGCAGTTCTTC
CSVNMVGNEQFF
>TRBV29-1|TRBJ2-5|TRBD2|few
TGCAGCGTTGATCGGGGGACTAGGCAAGAGACCCAGTACTTC
CSVDRGTRQETQYF
>TRBV7-9|TRBJ1-2|NA|NA
TGTGCCAGCAGCGGAAAAGGACAGAACTATGGCTACACCTTC
CASSGKGQNYGYTF
>TRBV20-1|TRBJ2-3|NA|many
TGCAGTGCCATTCCCGTGGGGCGGGCAAGCACAGATACGCAGTATTTT
CSAIPVGRASTDTQYF
>TRBV16|TRBJ2-7|NA|many
TGTGCCAGCAGCCTGACCCTGGGAGCCTACGAGCAGTACTTC
CASSLTLGAYEQYF
>TRBV27|TRBJ2-7|TRBD2|NA
TGTGCCAGCAGTTTAAGACGTGACGGGAGGGGTGAGCAGTACTTC
CASSLRRDGRGEQYF
>TRBV15|TRBJ2-2|NA|medium-sized
TGTGCCACCAGCAGAGATCAAGGTGACACCGGGGAGCTGTTTTTT
CATSRDQGDTGELFF
>TRBV2|TRBJ2-7|NA|NA
TGTGCCAGCAGCGATTCCGGGACGGGCTCCTACGAGCAGTACTTC
CASSDSGTGSYEQYF
>TRBV20-1|TRBJ2-1|TRBD2|few
TGCAGTGCTAGTCTCCTAGCGGCAGCCTACAATGAGCAGTTCTTC
CSASLLAAAYNEQFF
>TRBV6-1|TRBJ2-3|TRBD2|few
TGTGCCAGCTGGGCTGGATGGGGGAGGGCCAAAGATACGCAGTATTTT
CASWAGWGRAKDTQYF
>TRBV7-2|TRBJ2-3|NA|few
TGTGCCAGCAGCTTAGCGGGGACTAGCACAGATACGCAGTATTTT
CASSLAGTSTDTQYF
>TRBV28|TRBJ2-7|NA|few
TGTGCCAGCAGTTTTAGCCCCAGGGCCAACCTCGGCTACGAGCAGTACTTC
CASSFSPRANLGYEQYF
>TRBV4-3|TRBJ2-3|NA|NA
TGCGCCAGCAGCCAAGATGTGGGAGTTACGCAGTATTTT
CASSQDVGVTQYF
>TRBV29-1|TRBJ2-3|NA|few
TGCAGCGTTGAATTTACGGATACTACCTTACGAGGCACAGATACGCAGTATTTT
CSVEFTDTTLRGTDTQYF
>TRBV29-1|TRBJ1-2|NA|many
TGCAGCGTTGATGAGAGGGCGCGCTACACCTTC
CSVDERARYTF